This TCR beta chain stems from a study of blood T cell repertoires in COVID-19 (dated by TCRdb to about 2020). In the study overall: Samples covering the acute and convalescent phases of COVID-19 were provided by collaborators in the United States, Italy and Spain. The material from the prospective study consisted of cDNA or gDNA derived from T cells, B-cell-depleted T cells, or PBMCs. The dataset comprised deeply sampled blood TCRbeta repertoires from subjects exposed to, actively infected with, or recovered from COVID-19. The repertoires were released in a freely available public database intended as a resource for research on the immune response to SARS-CoV-2. The samples were drawn from the first 160 participants of the ongoing ImmuneRACE study and from over 950 subjects provided by 6 global collaborators. Nearly every sample came with metadata listing a de-identified subject ID, COVID-19 status, age in years and sex. Where available, HLA class I and class II types were taken from metadata supplied by the sample provider and were not determined by assay-based typing. The full study reports these points: How much clinical and demographic metadata was included differed by source and by participant, and the metadata was provided uncurated.

One collaborating source in Seattle enrolled patients while the patients were actively infected and followed the patients over time throughout the course of disease. Collaborating institutions collected whole blood in K2EDTA tubes following their own protocols. For TCRbeta analysis, collaborator samples were shipped as frozen whole blood, as isolated PBMCs, or as DNA extracted from either sample type. V is shortened by 8 bases, J by 10 bases, and the region joining them spans 14 bases. Inclusive of the bounding cysteine and phenylalanine, the CDR3 is 11 residues long. Only the CDR3 portion is preserved as DNA: 33 bases, with reading frame beginning at the first base. Concerning this clone itself: Its antigen has not been determined. The sample holds no much larger clone one base away, and base qualities are not on file.

The immunoSEQ Assay, a bias-controlled multiplex PCR, was used to amplify TCRbeta CDR3 regions from genomic DNA. In the source study's methods: The number of nucleated cells in each sample was estimated from the amplification of reference gene primers within the assay. To quantify the absolute abundance of each unique TCRbeta CDR3 rearrangement, sequence reads were collapsed and filtered. Productive Simpson clonality was computed per sample as the square root of Simpson's diversity index over productive rearrangements. TCRdb holds this immuneACCESS table with in-frame rearrangements only. Some clones are missing; in checked studies, unresolved V genes explain under half, and the rest has no known cause. The V and J calls and clone size come from that table; D and trimming were worked out from the DNA. Within this sample are roughly 69,000 clones, with more than 75% of them counted one time only. 11% to 15% of the sample is held by the ten biggest clonotypes.

The rearranged chain carries TRBV23-1 and TRBJ1-1, with the D gene uncertain. TRBV23-1 qualifies as an ORF whose function is uncertain. Sequenced sample: peripheral blood. The TCR comes from a man aged 55 to 69 with COVID-19, enrolled during active disease. Read as DNA, the sequence is TGCGCCAGCCCCCGAAGGCCGGGAGCTTTCTTT. It codes for CASPRRPGAFF.